One and the same sample provided the 4 T cell receptor beta chains below, sequenced in a study of T cell responses to AZD1222 COVID-19 vaccine. Profiled with immunoSEQ multiplex PCR; TCRdb holds only in-frame clones, not every one. The sample carries some 150,000 clones, roughly nine tenths recorded once. The sample here was peripheral blood, taken after recovery from COVID-19. The receptors come from an adult who had recovered from COVID-19.

The J gene is TRBJ1-1, the V gene TRBV7-3; D is ambiguous. V was shortened by 1 base and J by 3 bases, with 9 bases between the two germline ends. Per the germline V gene, CDR1 is SGHTA and CDR2 is FQGTGA. There are 14 residues in the CDR3. CDR3 sequence reads: CASSLKAGYTEAFF. The CDR3 nucleotides are TGTGCCAGCAGCTTAAAAGCGGGGTACACTGAAGCTTTCTTT.

The chain has TRBV28 and TRBJ1-5; tentatively, D is TRBD1 (6 bases). Trimming removed 6 bases at V and 5 bases at J, with 14 bases between. This CDR3 spans 14 amino acids. Germline CDR1 and CDR2: MDHEN and SYDVKM. This chain's CDR3 is CASRVGGQYQPQHF. The CDR3 nucleotides are TGTGCCAGCAGAGTTGGGGGGCAATATCAGCCCCAGCATTTT. Filled out from reference TRBV28 and TRBJ1-5, the complete variable domain reads DVKVTQSSRYLVKRTGEKVFLECVQDMDHENMFWYRQDPGLGLRLIYFSYDVKMKEKGDIPEGYSVSREKKERFSLILESASTNQTSMYLCASRVGGQYQPQHFGDGTRLSIL.

V and J are TRBV7-8 and TRBJ1-1; D gene uncertain. The V and J ends lost 6 bases and 1 base respectively, with 15 bases between them. The germline gives CDR1 SGHVS, CDR2 FQNEAQ. The CDR3 covers 15 residues. The CDR3 DNA reads as TGTGCCAGCAGGCTAGCCCTCGGAGGGAACACTGAAGCTTTCTTT. Residues: CASRLALGGNTEAFF.

The J gene is TRBJ2-6, the V gene TRBV23-1; TRBD1 matches 8 bases. Being an ORF, TRBV23-1 has a function that is uncertain. J was trimmed by 2 bases and V by 1 base; bases with no gene match: 10. CDR3 length: 19 amino acids. The CDR3 reads CASSQWCGQGSAGANVLTF. DNA of the CDR3: TGCGCCAGCAGTCAATGGTGTGGACAGGGATCCGCTGGGGCCAACGTCCTGACTTTC.